The 15 T cell receptor beta chains listed next were all sequenced from one sample in a study of CD8 T cells in ankylosing spondylitis. TCRdb re-derived calls from the 5' RACE reads in MiXCR, one entry per CDR3 protein. The sample lists about 140,000 distinct CDR3 sequences, approximately 9.2% seen once, with 7.3% in the top ten. The sequencing input was synovial fluid, either unsorted or a sorted T cell fraction (not recorded which). The receptors were sampled from a male donor with ankylosing spondylitis.

In this sample, this clonotype turned up a few times. V gene TRBV5-1 combines with J gene TRBJ2-3; 11 nucleotides match TRBD1. The germline CDR1 and CDR2 sequences are SGHRS and YFSETQ. After removal of 4 bases from V and 2 bases from J, the junction contained 15 bases not matched to a gene. The CDR3 loop spans 19 amino acids. Written as DNA, the CDR3 is TGCGCCAGCAGCCCAGGAGGGACAGGGGGAGTTTTCCTCACAGATACGCAGTATTTT. Protein: CASSPGGTGGVFLTDTQYF. The full variable domain, its missing parts supplied by reference TRBV5-1 and TRBJ2-3, is KAGVTQTPRYLIKTRGQQVTLSCSPISGHRSVSWYQQTPGQGLQFLFEYFSETQRNKGNFPGRFSGRQFSNSRSEMNVSTLELGDSALYLCASSPGGTGGVFLTDTQYFGPGTRLTVL.

This rearrangement joins TRBV4-3 to TRBJ1-5, with unresolved D. The germline V gene has CDR1 LGHNA and CDR2 YSLEER. Trimming left V 0 bases short and J 0 bases short, with 6 bases between. The CDR3 has 15 residues. CDR3 loop: CASSQDPNSNQPQHF. The CDR3 DNA reads TGCGCCAGCAGCCAAGACCCAAATAGCAATCAGCCCCAGCATTTT.

V is TRBV19 and J is TRBJ2-7; a possible D gene is TRBD1 (6 bases). The V gene's germline CDR1 is LNHDA and CDR2 SQIVND (reference sequence). CDR3 size: 14 residues. Deletions cut 8 bases from V and 1 base from J, with 15 bases between. The DNA of the CDR3 is TGTGCCAGTGCTTCCCTGGACAGATCCTACGAGCAGTACTTC. Amino acids: CASASLDRSYEQYF.

The V gene is TRBV25-1, the J gene TRBJ1-4; maybe TRBD1 (6 bases). The germline V gene has CDR1 MGHDK and CDR2 SYGVNS. V was cut by 1 base and J by 4 bases, with 13 bases left in between. The CDR3 is 16 amino acids. CDR3 sequence: CASSELGGAGNEKLFF. The CDR3 DNA reads as TGTGCCAGCAGTGAATTGGGGGGCGCGGGTAATGAAAAACTGTTTTTT.

The table lists this clonotype with many counts. The V and J genes are TRBV20-1 and TRBJ2-5; a weak D match, TRBD2 (5 bases). V was shortened by 3 bases and J by 0 bases, with 11 bases between the two germline ends. This CDR3 is 14 amino acids long. Germline V CDR1 and CDR2: DFQATT, SNEGSKA (reference sequence). In nucleotides, the CDR3 is TGCAGTGCTAGTAATGGGGAGTACCAAGAGACCCAGTACTTC. This sequence encodes CSASNGEYQETQYF.

In its sample, this clonotype was seen many times. This chain uses TRBV2 with TRBJ1-5, with 9 bases lining up with TRBD1. J was trimmed by 4 bases and V by 6 bases; bases with no gene match: 7. The germline CDR1 and CDR2 sequences are SNHLY and FYNNEI. The CDR3 sequence is 15 residues long. The CDR3 here is CASSPGTGINQPQHF. The CDR3 nucleotides are TGTGCCAGCAGCCCCGGGACAGGGATTAATCAGCCCCAGCATTTT.

This clonotype was detected many times. V usage is TRBV2 and J usage is TRBJ2-7; TRBD2 agrees at 15 bases. The CDR3 sequence is 14 residues long. Germline loops: CDR1 SNHLY, CDR2 FYNNEI. Trimming removed 6 bases from V and 4 bases from J; junction bases left unmatched: 1. The CDR3 coding sequence is TGTGCCAGCAGGGGGACTAGCGGGGGGTACGAGCAGTACTTC. Translating it yields CASRGTSGGYEQYF.

The table lists this clonotype with many counts. The chain recombines TRBV20-1 with TRBJ2-7, with 7 bases lining up with TRBD1. The V gene end was trimmed by 6 bases and the J gene end by 0 bases; junction bases not matched to a gene: 5. The CDR3 sequence is 13 residues long. Looked up from germline, CDR1 is DFQATT and CDR2 is SNEGSKA (reference sequence). The CDR3 spells CSAWDSSSYEQYF. The CDR3 region has the DNA TGCAGTGCCTGGGACAGCAGCTCCTACGAGCAGTACTTC.

The rearrangement links TRBV4-3 to TRBJ1-6; 7 nucleotides align to TRBD1. Germline CDR1 is LGHNA and CDR2 is YSLEER. The CDR3 spans 15 residues. V was clipped by 4 bases and J by 6 bases; unmatched bases: 6. The CDR3 nucleotides read TGCGCCAGCAGCCCCCAGGGACAGCTTAATTCACCCCTCCACTTT. It is translated as CASSPQGQLNSPLHF.

In this sample, this clonotype turned up a few times. V and J are TRBV11-2 and TRBJ1-2; D is uncertain. This CDR3 is 14 amino acids long. Germline CDR1 reads SGHAT; CDR2 reads FQNNGV. Trimming took off 1 base at V and 4 bases at J, with 10 bases between the two ends. Here the CDR3 DNA reads TGTGCCAGCAGCTTAGTGTCTGGCATCTATGGCTACACCTTC. Translation: CASSLVSGIYGYTF.

The chain links TRBV20-1 to TRBJ2-1; the D call may be TRBD1 or TRBD2 (5 bases each). V lost 6 bases, J lost 4 bases, and 19 bases lay in between. CDR1 and CDR2 from the germline V gene are DFQATT and SNEGSKA (reference sequence). This CDR3 spans 15 amino acids. This chain's CDR3 is CSAVSGSEGYNEQFF. CDR3 sequence (DNA): TGCAGTGCAGTGTCCGGGTCCGAGGGGTACAATGAGCAGTTCTTC.

This chain links TRBV29-1 with TRBJ1-2, with D maybe TRBD1 (5 bases). The ends were cut back, 0 bases at V and 9 bases at J, with 17 bases in the middle. The germline CDR1 and CDR2 sequences are SQVTM and ANQGSEA. The CDR3 contains 14 residues. The CDR3: CSVEDQPGEERYTF. CDR3 nucleotide sequence: TGCAGCGTTGAAGATCAGCCGGGGGAAGAACGCTACACCTTC.

This clonotype was observed many times. The chain employs TRBV4-3 and TRBJ1-1, with TRBD1 as a possible D gene (6 bases). The V end was cut by 0 bases, the J end by 11 bases, with 13 bases between. This CDR3 contains 13 residues. The germline V gene has CDR1 LGHNA and CDR2 YSLEER. The CDR3 DNA reads as TGCGCCAGCAGCCAAGATCCCCTTAGGGGGGCTTTCTTT. Translation gives CASSQDPLRGAFF.

There are a few counts of this clonotype. The J gene is TRBJ1-2, the V gene TRBV20-1, with D possibly being TRBD1 (5 bases). Deletions cut 6 bases from V and 4 bases from J, with 18 bases between. Germline CDR1 reads DFQATT; CDR2 reads SNEGSKA (reference sequence). The CDR3 has 14 residues. The CDR3, as DNA: TGCAGTGCCGTCCTCCAGGGATCCGGCTATGGCTACACCTTC. It translates to CSAVLQGSGYGYTF.

In its sample, this clonotype was seen many times. V is TRBV7-2 and J is TRBJ2-1; D is uncertain. This CDR3 region has 13 residues. V dropped 2 bases and J dropped 9 bases, with 11 bases sitting between them. Germline CDR1 is SGHTA and CDR2 is FQGNSA. The CDR3 here is CASSLSWSGEQFF. CDR3 in DNA: TGTGCCAGCAGCTTAAGTTGGTCAGGTGAGCAGTTCTTC.